The T cell receptor beta chain described here comes from a study of cytomegalovirus exposure and HLA in healthy donors. The study ran its PCR with 60 Vbeta and 13 Jbeta primers. Assay used: immunoSEQ multiplex PCR; TCRdb lists only in-frame clones, some missing. The repertoire includes roughly 150,000 clones, around three quarters of them detected once, and around 6.3% sits in the top ten. CDR1 is SGHNT and CDR2 is YYREEE in the germline V gene (reference sequence). Trimming took off 3 bases at V and 0 bases at J, with 12 bases between the two ends. The CDR3 length is 15 residues. This receptor was obtained from a man aged 35-49 years in good health and CMV-seropositive. The sample consisted of PBMCs. This chain links TRBV5-4 with TRBJ1-1; a weak D match, TRBD1 (6 bases). This CDR3 is CASSSGQQLNTEAFF. CDR3 nucleotide sequence: TGTGCCAGCAGCTCAGGACAGCAGTTGAACACTGAAGCTTTCTTT. The full variable domain, with the rest looked up from reference TRBV5-4 and TRBJ1-1, is ETGVTQSPTHLIKTRGQQVTLRCSSQSGHNTVSWYQQALGQGPQFIFQYYREEENGRGNFPPRFSGLQFPNYSSELNVNALELDDSALYLCASSSGQQLNTEAFFGQGTRLTVV.